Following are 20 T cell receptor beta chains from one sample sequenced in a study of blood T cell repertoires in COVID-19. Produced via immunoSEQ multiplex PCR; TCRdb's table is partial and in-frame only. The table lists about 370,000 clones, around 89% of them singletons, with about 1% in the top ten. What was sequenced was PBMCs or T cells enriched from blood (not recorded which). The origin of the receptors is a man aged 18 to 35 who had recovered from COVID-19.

The CDR3 bases are TGTGCCAGCAGGGCCGCGGGGGCGCCGAACACCGGGGAGCTGTTTTTT. Protein product: CASRAAGAPNTGELFF. The chain combines TRBV9 with TRBJ2-2, with D perhaps matching TRBD2 (7 bases). V dropped 5 bases and J dropped 0 bases, with 14 bases sitting between them. Germline-derived CDR1 and CDR2 are SGDLS and YYNGEE. This CDR3 region has 16 residues.

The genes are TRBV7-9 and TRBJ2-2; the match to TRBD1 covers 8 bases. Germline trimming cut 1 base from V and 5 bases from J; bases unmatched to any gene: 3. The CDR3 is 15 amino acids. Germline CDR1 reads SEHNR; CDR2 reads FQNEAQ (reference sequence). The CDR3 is CASSLGTGTTGELFF. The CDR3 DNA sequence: TGTGCCAGCAGCTTAGGGACAGGGACGACCGGGGAGCTGTTTTTT.

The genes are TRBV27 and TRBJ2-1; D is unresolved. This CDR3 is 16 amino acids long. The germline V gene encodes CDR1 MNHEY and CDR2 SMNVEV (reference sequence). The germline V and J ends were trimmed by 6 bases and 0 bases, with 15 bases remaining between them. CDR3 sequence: CASRVLGPVSYNEQFF. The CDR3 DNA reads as TGTGCCAGCAGAGTACTTGGGCCCGTCTCCTACAATGAGCAGTTCTTC.

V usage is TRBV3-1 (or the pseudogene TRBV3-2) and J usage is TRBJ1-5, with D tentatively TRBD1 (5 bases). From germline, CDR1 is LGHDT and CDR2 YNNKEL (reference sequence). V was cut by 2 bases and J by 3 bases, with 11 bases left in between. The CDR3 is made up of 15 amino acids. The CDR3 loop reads CASSQSDSNNQPQHF. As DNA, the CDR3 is TGTGCCAGCAGCCAATCTGACAGCAACAATCAGCCCCAGCATTTT.

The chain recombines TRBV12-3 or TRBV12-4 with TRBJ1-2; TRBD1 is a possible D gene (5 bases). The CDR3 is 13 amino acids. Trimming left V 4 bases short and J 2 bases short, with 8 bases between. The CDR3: CASSSRENYGYTF. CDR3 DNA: TGTGCCAGCAGTTCCAGGGAAAACTATGGCTACACCTTC.

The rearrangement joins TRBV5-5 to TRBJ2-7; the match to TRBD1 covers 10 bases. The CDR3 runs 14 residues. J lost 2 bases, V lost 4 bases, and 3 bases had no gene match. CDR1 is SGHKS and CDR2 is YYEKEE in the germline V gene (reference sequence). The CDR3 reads CASSRDRGAYEQYF. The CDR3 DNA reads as TGTGCCAGCAGCAGGGACAGGGGTGCCTACGAGCAGTACTTC.

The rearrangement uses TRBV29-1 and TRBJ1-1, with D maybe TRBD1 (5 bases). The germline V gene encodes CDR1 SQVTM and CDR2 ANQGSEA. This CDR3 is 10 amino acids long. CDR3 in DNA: TGCGGGGGGTCGGGCGCTGAAGCTTTCTTT. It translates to CGGSGAEAFF.

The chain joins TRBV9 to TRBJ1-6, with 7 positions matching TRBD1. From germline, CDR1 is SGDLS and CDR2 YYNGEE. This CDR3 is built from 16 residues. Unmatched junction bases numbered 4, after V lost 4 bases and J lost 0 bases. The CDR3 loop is CASSPQGSSYNSPLHF. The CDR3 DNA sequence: TGTGCCAGCAGCCCACAGGGGAGCTCCTATAATTCACCCCTCCACTTT. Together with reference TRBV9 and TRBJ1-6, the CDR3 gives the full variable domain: DSGVTQTPKHLITATGQRVTLRCSPRSGDLSVYWYQQSLDQGLQFLIQYYNGEERAKGNILERFSAQQFPDLHSELNLSSLELGDSALYFCASSPQGSSYNSPLHFGNGTRLTVT.

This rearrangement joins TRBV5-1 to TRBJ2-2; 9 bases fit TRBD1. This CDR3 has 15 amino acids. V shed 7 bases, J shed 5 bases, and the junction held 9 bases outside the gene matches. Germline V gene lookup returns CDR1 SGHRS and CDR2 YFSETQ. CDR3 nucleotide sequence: TGCGCCAGCTCACCCGGGACAGGGTCTACCGGGGAGCTGTTTTTT. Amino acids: CASSPGTGSTGELFF.

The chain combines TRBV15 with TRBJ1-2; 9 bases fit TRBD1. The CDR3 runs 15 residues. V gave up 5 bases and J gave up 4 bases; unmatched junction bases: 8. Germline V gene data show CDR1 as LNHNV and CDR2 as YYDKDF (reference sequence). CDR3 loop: CATSPRTGVPYGYTF. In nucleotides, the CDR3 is TGTGCCACCAGCCCCCGGACAGGGGTCCCCTATGGCTACACCTTC.

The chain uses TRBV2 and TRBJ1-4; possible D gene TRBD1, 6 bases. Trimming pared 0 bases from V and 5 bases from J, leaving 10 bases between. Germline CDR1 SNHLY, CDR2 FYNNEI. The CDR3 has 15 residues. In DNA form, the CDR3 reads TGTGCCAGCAGTGAAGCAGGACAGTTAAATGAAAAACTGTTTTTT. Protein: CASSEAGQLNEKLFF.

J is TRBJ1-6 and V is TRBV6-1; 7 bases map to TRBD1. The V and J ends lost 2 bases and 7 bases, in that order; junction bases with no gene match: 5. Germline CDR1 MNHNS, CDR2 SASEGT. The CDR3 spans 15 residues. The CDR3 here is CASSENRGRNSPLHF. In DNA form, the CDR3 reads TGTGCCAGCAGTGAAAACAGGGGAAGAAATTCACCCCTCCACTTT.

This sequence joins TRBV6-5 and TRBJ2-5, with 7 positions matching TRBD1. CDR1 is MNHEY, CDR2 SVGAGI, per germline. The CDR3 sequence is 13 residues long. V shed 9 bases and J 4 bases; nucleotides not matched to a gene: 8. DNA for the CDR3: TGTGCCAGTCAAGGGGGCGATCGAGAGACCCAGTACTTC. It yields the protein CASQGGDRETQYF.

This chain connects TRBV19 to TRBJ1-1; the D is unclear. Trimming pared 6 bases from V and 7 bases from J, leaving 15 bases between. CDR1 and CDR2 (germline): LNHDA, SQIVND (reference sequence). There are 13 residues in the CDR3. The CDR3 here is CASSMATGFEAFF. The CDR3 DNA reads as TGTGCCAGTAGCATGGCCACCGGGTTTGAAGCTTTCTTT.

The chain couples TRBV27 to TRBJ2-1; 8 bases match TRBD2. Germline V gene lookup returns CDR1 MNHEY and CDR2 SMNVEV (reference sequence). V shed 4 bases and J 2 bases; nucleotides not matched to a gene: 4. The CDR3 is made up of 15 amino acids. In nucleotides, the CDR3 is TGTGCCAGCAGTTCCTTAGCGGGACCCTACAATGAGCAGTTCTTC. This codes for CASSSLAGPYNEQFF.

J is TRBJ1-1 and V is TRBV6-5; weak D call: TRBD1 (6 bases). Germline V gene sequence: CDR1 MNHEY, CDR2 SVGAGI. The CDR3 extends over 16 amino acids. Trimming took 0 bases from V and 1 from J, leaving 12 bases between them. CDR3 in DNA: TGTGCCAGCAGTTACTCGATTACAGGGAGGAACACTGAAGCTTTCTTT. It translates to CASSYSITGRNTEAFF.

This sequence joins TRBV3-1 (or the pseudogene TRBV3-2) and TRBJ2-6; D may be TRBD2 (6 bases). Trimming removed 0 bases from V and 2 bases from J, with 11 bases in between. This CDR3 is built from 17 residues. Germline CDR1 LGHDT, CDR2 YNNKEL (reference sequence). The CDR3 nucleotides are TGTGCCAGCAGCCAAGATCTCTGGACTACTGGGGCCAACGTCCTGACTTTC. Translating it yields CASSQDLWTTGANVLTF.

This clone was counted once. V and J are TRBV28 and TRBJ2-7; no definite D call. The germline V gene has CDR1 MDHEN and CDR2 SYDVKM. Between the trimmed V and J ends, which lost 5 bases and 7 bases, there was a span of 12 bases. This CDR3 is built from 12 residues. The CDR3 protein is CASSALGLEQYF. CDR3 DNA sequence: TGTGCCAGCAGTGCGCTGGGCCTGGAGCAGTACTTC.

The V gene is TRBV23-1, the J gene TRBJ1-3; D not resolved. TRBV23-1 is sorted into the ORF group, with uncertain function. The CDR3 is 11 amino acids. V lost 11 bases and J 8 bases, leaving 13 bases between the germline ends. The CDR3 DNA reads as TGCGCCTCCCGATCTCCGGACACCATATATTTT. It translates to CASRSPDTIYF.

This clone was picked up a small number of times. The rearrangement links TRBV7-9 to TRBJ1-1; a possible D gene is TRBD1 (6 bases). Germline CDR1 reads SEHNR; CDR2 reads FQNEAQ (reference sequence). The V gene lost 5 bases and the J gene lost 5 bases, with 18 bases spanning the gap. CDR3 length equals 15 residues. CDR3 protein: CASSIRTGLITEAFF. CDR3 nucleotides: TGTGCCAGCAGCATACGAACAGGGTTAATAACTGAAGCTTTCTTT.